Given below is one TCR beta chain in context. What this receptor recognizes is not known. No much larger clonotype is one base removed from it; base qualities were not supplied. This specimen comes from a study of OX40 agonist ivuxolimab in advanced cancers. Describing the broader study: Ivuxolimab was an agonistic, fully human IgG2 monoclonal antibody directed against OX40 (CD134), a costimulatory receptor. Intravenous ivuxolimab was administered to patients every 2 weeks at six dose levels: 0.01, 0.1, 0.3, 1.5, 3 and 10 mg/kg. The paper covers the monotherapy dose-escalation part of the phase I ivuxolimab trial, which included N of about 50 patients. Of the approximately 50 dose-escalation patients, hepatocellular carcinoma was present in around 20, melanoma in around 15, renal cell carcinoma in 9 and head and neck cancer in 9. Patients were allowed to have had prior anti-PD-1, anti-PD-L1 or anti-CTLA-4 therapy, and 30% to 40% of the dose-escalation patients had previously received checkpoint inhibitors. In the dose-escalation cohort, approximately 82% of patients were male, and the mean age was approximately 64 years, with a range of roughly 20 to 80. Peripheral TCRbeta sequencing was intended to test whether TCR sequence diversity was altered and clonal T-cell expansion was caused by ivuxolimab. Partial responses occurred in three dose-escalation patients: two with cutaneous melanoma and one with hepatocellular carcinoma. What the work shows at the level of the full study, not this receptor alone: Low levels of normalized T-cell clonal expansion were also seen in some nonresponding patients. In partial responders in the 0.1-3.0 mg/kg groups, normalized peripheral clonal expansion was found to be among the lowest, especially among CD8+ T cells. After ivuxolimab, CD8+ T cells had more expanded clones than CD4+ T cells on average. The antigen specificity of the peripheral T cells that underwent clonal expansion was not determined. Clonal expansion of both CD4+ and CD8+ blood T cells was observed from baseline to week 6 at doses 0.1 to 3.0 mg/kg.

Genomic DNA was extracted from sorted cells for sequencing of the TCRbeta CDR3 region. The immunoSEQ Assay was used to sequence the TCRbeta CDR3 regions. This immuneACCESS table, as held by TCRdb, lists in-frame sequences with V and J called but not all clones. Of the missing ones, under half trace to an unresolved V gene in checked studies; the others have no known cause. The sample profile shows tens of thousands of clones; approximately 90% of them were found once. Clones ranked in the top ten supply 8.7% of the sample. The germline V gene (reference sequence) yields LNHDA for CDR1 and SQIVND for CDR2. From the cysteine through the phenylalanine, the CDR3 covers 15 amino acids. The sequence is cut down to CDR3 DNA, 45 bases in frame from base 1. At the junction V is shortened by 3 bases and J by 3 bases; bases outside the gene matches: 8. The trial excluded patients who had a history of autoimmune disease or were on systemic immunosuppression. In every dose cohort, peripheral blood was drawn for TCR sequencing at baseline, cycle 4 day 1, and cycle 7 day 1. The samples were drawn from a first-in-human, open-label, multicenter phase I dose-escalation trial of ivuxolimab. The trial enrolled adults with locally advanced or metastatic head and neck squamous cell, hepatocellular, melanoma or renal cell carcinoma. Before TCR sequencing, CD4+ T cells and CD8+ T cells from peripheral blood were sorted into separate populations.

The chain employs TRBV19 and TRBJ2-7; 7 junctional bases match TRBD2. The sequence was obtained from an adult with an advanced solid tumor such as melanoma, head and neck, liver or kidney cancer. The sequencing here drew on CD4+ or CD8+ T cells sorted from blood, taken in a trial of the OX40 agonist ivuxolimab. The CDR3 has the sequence CASSIAAGVYYEQYF. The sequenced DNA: TGTGCCAGTAGTATTGCGGCGGGAGTTTACTACGAGCAGTACTTC. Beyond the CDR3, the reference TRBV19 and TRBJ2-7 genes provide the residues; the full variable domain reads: DGGITQSPKYLFRKEGQNVTLSCEQNLNHDAMYWYRQDPGQGLRLIYYSQIVNDFQKGDIAEGYSVSREKKESFPLTVTSAQKNPTAFYLCASSIAAGVYYEQYFGPGTRLTVT.